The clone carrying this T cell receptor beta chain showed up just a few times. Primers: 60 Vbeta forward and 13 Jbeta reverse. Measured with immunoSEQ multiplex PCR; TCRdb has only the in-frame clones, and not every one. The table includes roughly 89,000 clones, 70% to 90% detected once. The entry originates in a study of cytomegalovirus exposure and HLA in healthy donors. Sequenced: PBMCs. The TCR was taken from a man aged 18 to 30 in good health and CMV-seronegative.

The CDR3 protein is CSAGTGGEPQHF. As DNA, the CDR3 is TGCAGCGCTGGGACAGGGGGCGAGCCCCAGCATTTT. The chain joins TRBV29-1 to TRBJ1-5; the match to TRBD1 covers 12 bases. Trimming removed 7 bases from V and 8 bases from J; junction bases left unmatched: 3. The CDR3 consists of 12 residues. CDR1 SQVTM and CDR2 ANQGSEA come from the germline V gene. The whole variable domain, remainder taken from reference TRBV29-1 and TRBJ1-5, is SAVISQKPSRDICQRGTSLTIQCQVDSQVTMMFWYRQQPGQSLTLIATANQGSEATYESGFVIDKFPISRPNLTFSTLTVSNMSPEDSSIYLCSAGTGGEPQHFGDGTRLSIL.